This T cell receptor beta chain was identified in a study of cytomegalovirus exposure and HLA in healthy donors. Overall study findings and caveats: Only CMV serostatus was available as immune exposure information. For presence/absence analyses, sequencing depth was assumed to be roughly uniform across donors. Follow-up analysis seemed to connect common viral pathogens with several of the most significant clusters identified. Most TCR beta V segments were productive about 87% or about 30% of the time in an earlier analysis.

This CDR3 is built from 14 residues. CDR1 and CDR2 (germline): SGDLS, YYNGEE. The V and J ends lost 2 bases and 1 base respectively, with 7 bases between them. In the PCR, 60 Vbeta and 13 Jbeta primers were used. Sequenced by immunoSEQ multiplex PCR; TCRdb stores in-frame clones only, minus some. The sample includes roughly 190,000 clones, 77% of them seen just once. This clone was recorded once. No antigen is known for it. Other nucleotide sequences in the sample specify the same CDR3. The sample consisted of PBMCs. This chain links TRBV9 with TRBJ2-1; tentative D call: TRBD2 (6 bases). This TCR was sampled from a female donor in good health and CMV-seronegative. The CDR3 DNA follows: TGTGCCAGCAGCGTTGGGAGGTCCTACAATGAGCAGTTCTTC. Amino acid sequence: CASSVGRSYNEQFF.